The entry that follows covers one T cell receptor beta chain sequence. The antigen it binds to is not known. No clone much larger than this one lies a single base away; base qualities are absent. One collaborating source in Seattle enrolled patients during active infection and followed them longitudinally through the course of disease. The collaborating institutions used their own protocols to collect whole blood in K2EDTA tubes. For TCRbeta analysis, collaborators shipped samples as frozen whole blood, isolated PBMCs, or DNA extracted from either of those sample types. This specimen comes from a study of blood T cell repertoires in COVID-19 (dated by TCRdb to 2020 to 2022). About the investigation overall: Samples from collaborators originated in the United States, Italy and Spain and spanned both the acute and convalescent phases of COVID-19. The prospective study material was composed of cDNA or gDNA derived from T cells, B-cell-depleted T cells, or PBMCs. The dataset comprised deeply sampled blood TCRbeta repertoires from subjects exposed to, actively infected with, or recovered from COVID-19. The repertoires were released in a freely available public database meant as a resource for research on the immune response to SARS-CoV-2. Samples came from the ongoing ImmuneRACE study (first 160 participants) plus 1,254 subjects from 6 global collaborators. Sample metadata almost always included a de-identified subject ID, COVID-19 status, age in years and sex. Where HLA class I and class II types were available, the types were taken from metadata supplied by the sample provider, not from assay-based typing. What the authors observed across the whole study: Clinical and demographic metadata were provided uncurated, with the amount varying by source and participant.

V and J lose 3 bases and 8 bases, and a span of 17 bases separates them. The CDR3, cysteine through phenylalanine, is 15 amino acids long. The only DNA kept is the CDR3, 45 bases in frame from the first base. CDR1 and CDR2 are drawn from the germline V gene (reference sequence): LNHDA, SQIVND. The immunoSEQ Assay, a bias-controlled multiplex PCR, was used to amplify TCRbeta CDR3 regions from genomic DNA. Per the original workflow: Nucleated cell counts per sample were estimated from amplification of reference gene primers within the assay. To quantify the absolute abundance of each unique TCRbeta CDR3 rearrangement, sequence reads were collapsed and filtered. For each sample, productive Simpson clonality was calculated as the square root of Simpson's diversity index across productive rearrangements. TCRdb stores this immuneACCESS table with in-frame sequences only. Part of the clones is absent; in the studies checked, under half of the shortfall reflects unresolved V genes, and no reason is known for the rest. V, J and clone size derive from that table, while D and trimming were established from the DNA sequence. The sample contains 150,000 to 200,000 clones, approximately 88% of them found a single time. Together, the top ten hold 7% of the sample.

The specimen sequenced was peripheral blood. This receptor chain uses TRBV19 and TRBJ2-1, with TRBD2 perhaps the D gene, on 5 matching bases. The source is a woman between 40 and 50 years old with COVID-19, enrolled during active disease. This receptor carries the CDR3 CASSIGEGQSHEQFF. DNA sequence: TGTGCCAGTAGTATCGGGGAAGGTCAATCCCATGAGCAGTTCTTC.